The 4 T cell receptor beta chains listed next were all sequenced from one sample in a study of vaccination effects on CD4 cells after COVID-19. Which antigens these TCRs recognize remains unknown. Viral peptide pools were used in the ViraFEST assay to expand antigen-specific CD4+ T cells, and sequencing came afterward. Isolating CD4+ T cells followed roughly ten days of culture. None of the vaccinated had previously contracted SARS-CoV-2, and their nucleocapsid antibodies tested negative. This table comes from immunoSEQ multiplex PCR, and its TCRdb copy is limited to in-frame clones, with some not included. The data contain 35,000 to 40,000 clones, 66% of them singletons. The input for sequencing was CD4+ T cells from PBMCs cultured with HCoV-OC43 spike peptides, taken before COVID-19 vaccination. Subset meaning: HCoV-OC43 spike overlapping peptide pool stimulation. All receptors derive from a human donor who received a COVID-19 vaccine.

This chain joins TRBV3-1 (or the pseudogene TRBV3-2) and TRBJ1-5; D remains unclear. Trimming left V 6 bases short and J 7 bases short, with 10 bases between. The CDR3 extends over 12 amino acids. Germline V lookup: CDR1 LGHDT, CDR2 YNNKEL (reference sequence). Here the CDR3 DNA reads TGTGCCAGCAGTAAGTTCGGGCAGCCCCAGCATTTT. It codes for CASSKFGQPQHF.

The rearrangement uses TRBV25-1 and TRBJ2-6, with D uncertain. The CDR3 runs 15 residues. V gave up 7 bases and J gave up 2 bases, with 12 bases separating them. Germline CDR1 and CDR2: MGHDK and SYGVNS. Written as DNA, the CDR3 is TGTGCCAGCACCCAAAGTGGCGCTGGGGCCAACGTCCTGACTTTC. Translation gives CASTQSGAGANVLTF.

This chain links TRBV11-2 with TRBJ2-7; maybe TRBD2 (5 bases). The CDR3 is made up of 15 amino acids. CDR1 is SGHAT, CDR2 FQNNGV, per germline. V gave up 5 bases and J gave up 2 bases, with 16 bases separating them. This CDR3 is CASSTGLGSPYEQYF. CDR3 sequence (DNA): TGTGCCAGCAGCACCGGACTCGGCAGCCCCTACGAGCAGTACTTC.

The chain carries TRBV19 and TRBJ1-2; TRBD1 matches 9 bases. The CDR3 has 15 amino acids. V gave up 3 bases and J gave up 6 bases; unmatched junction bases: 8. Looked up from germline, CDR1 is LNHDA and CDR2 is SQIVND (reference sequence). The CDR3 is CASSITGQGSDGYTF. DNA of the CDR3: TGTGCCAGTAGTATTACGGGACAGGGATCGGATGGCTACACCTTC.